These 26 T cell receptor beta chains were sequenced from one sample in a study of T cell clonality in common variable immunodeficiency. Data came from immunoSEQ multiplex PCR; TCRdb stores just in-frame clones and leaves some out. Observed in the sample are roughly 60,000 clones, none of them singletons. The sequencing input was peripheral blood mononuclear cells. These receptors were collected from a person aged 18 to 75 in good health.

This clone was recorded at least ten times. Read sequence stops 3 residues before the CDR3 end, and the germline J gene provides the missing end. The genes are TRBV20-1 and TRBJ2-3, with 12 bases that match TRBD1. The junction had 10 bases not matched to a gene; V was cut back by 5 bases and J by 4 bases. CDR3 length equals 16 residues. The germline gives CDR1 DFQATT, CDR2 SNEGSKA (reference sequence). The CDR3 region is CSAPRTGTGGADTQYF. The part of the CDR3 DNA that was read is TGCAGTGCTCCACGTACCGGGACAGGGGGCGCAGATACG.

This clone was observed at least ten times. The DNA ends 3 residues before the CDR3 does, and the rest of the CDR3 is filled in from the germline J gene. V usage is TRBV2 and J usage is TRBJ1-2; D is uncertain. The CDR3 sequence is 14 residues long. Per germline, CDR1 SNHLY and CDR2 FYNNEI. V was pared by 7 bases and J by 0 bases, with 12 bases between. The CDR3 bases that were read are TGTGCCAGCACCGAAGGGCTATCTAACTATGGC. It translates to CASTEGLSNYG. The whole CDR3 protein reads CASTEGLSNYGYTF. The entire variable domain, with the rest obtained from reference TRBV2 and TRBJ1-2, is as follows: EPEVTQTPSHQVTQMGQEVILRCVPISNHLYFYWYRQILGQKVEFLVSFYNNEISEKSEIFDDQFSVERPDGSNFTLKIRSTKLEDSAMYFCASTEGLSNYGYTFGSGTRLTVV.

This clone appeared many times. The CDR3 end lies 3 residues beyond the end of the read and is filled in from the germline J gene. The J gene is TRBJ2-1, the V gene TRBV6-4; 13 bases align to TRBD2. Germline loops: CDR1 MRHNA, CDR2 SNTAGT. Trimming took 5 bases from V and 3 from J; bases not matched to a gene: 1. The CDR3 has 15 residues. The covered CDR3 bases are TGTGCCAGCAGTAGGACTAGCGGGAGCTACAATGAG. As protein: CASSRTSGSYNE. The whole CDR3 protein reads CASSRTSGSYNEQFF.

In this sample, this clone turned up many times. The CDR3 end falls 3 residues outside the read, so it is completed with the germline J gene. J is TRBJ1-4 and V is TRBV7-9; possibly TRBD1 for D (6 bases). The CDR3 has 15 amino acids. V lost 2 bases and J 2 bases, leaving 9 bases between the germline ends. Germline CDR1 SEHNR, CDR2 FQNEAQ (reference sequence). CDR3 bases read: TGTGCCAGCAGCTTAACAGGGTACACTAATGAAAAA. Protein: CASSLTGYTNEK. The full-length CDR3 reads as CASSLTGYTNEKLFF.

There are many counts of this clone. Read sequence stops 3 residues before the CDR3 end, and the germline J gene provides the missing end. The chain employs TRBV29-1 and TRBJ2-1; 9 positions match TRBD2. V shed 3 bases, J shed 0 bases, and the junction held 3 bases outside the gene matches. The germline gives CDR1 SQVTM, CDR2 ANQGSEA. The CDR3 loop spans 15 amino acids. The CDR3 sequence: CSVDRAGGSYNEQFF. CDR3 bases read: TGCAGCGTTGACCGAGCGGGGGGCTCCTACAATGAG.

Only a few counts were recorded for this clone. The read halts 3 residues ahead of the CDR3 end, with the missing end drawn from the germline J gene. The gene calls are TRBV30 and TRBJ2-7; 9 nucleotides agree with TRBD1. Germline-derived CDR1 and CDR2 are GTSNPN and SVGIG (reference sequence). V lost 3 bases and J lost 4; bases outside the gene matches: 4. The CDR3 length is 13 residues. CDR3 sequence reads: CAWRDRGVYEQYF. The DNA read from the CDR3 is TGTGCCTGGAGGGACAGGGGTGTGTACGAG.

This clone came up many times. The CDR3 spells CASSLASTSGSRNEQFF. The CDR3 DNA, read in part, is TGCGCCAGCAGCTTGGCCTCGACTAGCGGGAGCCGAAATGAG. The rearrangement links TRBV5-1 to TRBJ2-1; 12 bases agree with TRBD2. The CDR3 end is not reached by the read, which stops 3 residues before it; the germline J gene fills it in. This CDR3 contains 17 residues. Losses at the gene ends were 0 bases for V and 7 bases for J; bases not matched to a gene: 8. The germline V gene has CDR1 SGHRS and CDR2 YFSETQ.

This clone has ten or more counts. The CDR3 end lies 3 residues beyond the end of the read and is filled in from the germline J gene. The V gene is TRBV4-1, the J gene TRBJ1-6; no clear D gene. Deletions cut 0 bases from V and 8 bases from J, with 5 bases between. The CDR3 runs 13 residues. Germline loops: CDR1 MGHRA, CDR2 YSYEKL. This chain's CDR3 is CASSQDRDSPLHF. The part of the CDR3 DNA that was read is TGCGCCAGCAGCCAAGATCGGGATTCACCC.

As for this clone: The CDR3 end falls 3 residues outside the read, so it is completed with the germline J gene. The chain links TRBV19 to TRBJ2-7, with 9 bases aligning to TRBD2. The CDR3 is 14 amino acids. The germline CDR1 and CDR2 sequences are LNHDA and SQIVND (reference sequence). With V trimmed by 5 bases and J by 2 bases, 4 bases remained unmatched. The CDR3 DNA, read in part, is TGTGCCAGTAGTTGGACTAGCGAAACCTACGAG. It encodes CASSWTSETYE. The complete CDR3 reads CASSWTSETYEQYF.

In this sample, this clone turned up many times. The CDR3 end is not reached by the read, which stops 3 residues before it; the germline J gene fills it in. The chain joins TRBV20-1 to TRBJ2-5, with 8 bases matching TRBD2. V lost 1 base and J lost 5; bases outside the gene matches: 6. The V gene's germline CDR1 is DFQATT and CDR2 SNEGSKA (reference sequence). This CDR3 has 14 amino acids. This CDR3 is CSARGGGRQETQYF. Incomplete CDR3 DNA: TGCAGTGCTAGAGGCGGGGGGCGACAGGAGACC.

This clone occurred many times. The read ends 3 residues early relative to the CDR3; the germline J gene fills the gap. The chain joins TRBV4-1 to TRBJ1-1, with D possibly matching TRBD1 (5 bases). V dropped 0 bases and J dropped 0 bases, with 14 bases sitting between them. This CDR3 has 17 amino acids. The germline V gene encodes CDR1 MGHRA and CDR2 YSYEKL. CDR3 residues: CASSQDSWQGMNTEAFF. The CDR3 bases that were read are TGCGCCAGCAGCCAAGATAGTTGGCAGGGCATGAACACTGAA.

Notes on this clone: Being one base from a much bigger clone, this may be a read error. The DNA ends 3 residues before the CDR3 does, and the rest of the CDR3 is filled in from the germline J gene. This chain links TRBV2 with TRBJ2-1; the match to TRBD2 covers 11 bases. The CDR3 is made up of 15 amino acids. Per the germline V gene, CDR1 is SNHLY and CDR2 is FYNNEI. V trimming: 6 bases; J trimming: 3 bases; junction bases outside the gene matches: 4. CDR3 DNA (partial): TGTGCCAGCAGATCGACTAGCGGGAACTACAATGAG. It yields the protein CASRSTSGNYNE. The whole CDR3 protein reads CASRSTSGNYNEQFF.

This clone appeared many times. The read ends 3 residues before the CDR3 terminus; that terminus is restored from the germline J gene. J is TRBJ2-6 and V is TRBV19; 7 bases map to TRBD1. The CDR3 loop spans 18 amino acids. Germline trimming cut 5 bases from V and 3 bases from J; bases unmatched to any gene: 13. CDR1 and CDR2 (germline): LNHDA, SQIVND (reference sequence). The CDR3 region is CASSDRVRALVGANVLTF. Incomplete CDR3 DNA: TGTGCCAGTAGTGACAGGGTTAGGGCGTTAGTTGGGGCCAACGTC.

This clone has a count of ten or more. The observed sequence ends 3 residues before the CDR3 terminus, with the missing tail filled in from the germline J gene. This chain links TRBV20-1 with TRBJ1-6, with TRBD1 matching 9 bases. J gave up 10 bases and V 5 bases, and 21 bases lay outside the gene matches. The CDR3 consists of 18 residues. In germline, CDR1 is DFQATT, CDR2 SNEGSKA (reference sequence). The sequenced part of the CDR3 DNA is TGCAGTGCTCGAGCAGGAACCGGGACAGGGACCCCAATATCACCC. Its protein product is CSARAGTGTGTPISP. In full, the CDR3 is CSARAGTGTGTPISPLHF.

This clone was recorded many times. The read terminates 3 residues before the CDR3 end, so the remaining end is supplied by the germline J gene. V is TRBV4-2 and J is TRBJ2-3; 8 bases are shared with TRBD2. J gave up 1 base and V 0 bases, and 6 bases lay outside the gene matches. Germline values: CDR1 LGHNA, CDR2 YNFKEQ. This CDR3 has 17 amino acids. The CDR3 loop reads CASSQESGSPGTDTQYF. The CDR3 DNA, read in part, is TGTGCCAGCAGCCAAGAAAGCGGGAGTCCCGGCACAGATACG.

This clone was seen ten or more times. The DNA ends 3 residues before the CDR3 does, and the rest of the CDR3 is filled in from the germline J gene. The chain is built from TRBV20-1 and TRBJ2-3; 8 bases align to TRBD2. With V trimmed by 6 bases and J by 1 base, 6 bases remained unmatched. This CDR3 has 14 residues. Germline V CDR1 and CDR2: DFQATT, SNEGSKA (reference sequence). CDR3: CSAISGTGTDTQYF. The CDR3 DNA, read in part, is TGCAGTGCCATTAGCGGGACTGGCACAGATACG.

This clone appeared many times. The sequenced fragment ends 3 residues before the CDR3 boundary, so the rest is inferred from the germline J gene. The V and J genes are TRBV20-1 and TRBJ2-3; D remains unclear. Trimming removed 0 bases from V and 0 bases from J, with 13 bases in between. Germline CDR1 reads DFQATT; CDR2 reads SNEGSKA (reference sequence). There are 16 residues in the CDR3. CDR3 loop: CSARDGFTASTDTQYF. The sequenced CDR3 bases are TGCAGTGCTAGAGATGGGTTTACAGCTAGCACAGATACG.

At least ten counts were recorded for this clone. The read falls 3 residues short of the CDR3 end, and the missing part is taken from the germline J gene. The V gene is TRBV20-1, the J gene TRBJ2-3; TRBD2 matches 10 bases. V was pared by 2 bases and J by 1 base, with 3 bases of the junction left unmatched. This CDR3 is 15 amino acids long. Germline assignment: CDR1 DFQATT and CDR2 SNEGSKA (reference sequence). The part of the CDR3 DNA that was read is TGCAGTGCTAGATCCGGGACTAGCGGCACAGATACG. Translated, it gives CSARSGTSGTDT. The complete CDR3 reads CSARSGTSGTDTQYF.

This clone has more than one count but fewer than ten. The read is 3 residues too short to cover the CDR3 end, so that end is filled in from the germline J gene. This chain joins TRBV5-1 and TRBJ2-1; 14 nucleotides match TRBD2. J gave up 8 bases and V 4 bases, and 5 bases lay outside the gene matches. CDR1 is SGHRS and CDR2 is YFSETQ in the germline V gene. There are 15 residues in the CDR3. Here the CDR3 reads CASSRLAGGTDEQFF. CDR3 DNA (partial): TGCGCCAGCAGCCGACTAGCGGGAGGGACCGATGAG.

This clone appeared many times. Read coverage stops 3 residues before the CDR3 terminus; the germline J gene supplies the remainder. The chain joins TRBV6-1 to TRBJ2-3; D is possibly TRBD2 (7 bases). This CDR3 is built from 15 residues. V lost 3 bases to trimming and J lost 2 bases, with 12 bases between them. The germline V gene encodes CDR1 MNHNS and CDR2 SASEGT. The CDR3 loop reads CASSDFAGATDTQYF. Partial CDR3 DNA: TGTGCCAGCAGTGATTTTGCGGGGGCCACAGATACG.

This clone occurred many times. The CDR3 sequence is CASSRTSGTDTQYF. CDR3 DNA (partial): TGTGCCAGTAGTCGGACTAGCGGGACAGATACG. The rearrangement joins TRBV19 to TRBJ2-3; TRBD2 matches at 11 bases. The read ends 3 residues shy of where the CDR3 ends; the end is completed using the germline J gene. Germline trimming cut 5 bases from V and 3 bases from J; bases unmatched to any gene: 1. Germline V gene data show CDR1 as LNHDA and CDR2 as SQIVND (reference sequence). The CDR3 has 14 amino acids.

Ten or more counts support this clone. The read ends 3 residues shy of where the CDR3 ends; the end is completed using the germline J gene. The V gene is TRBV7-9, the J gene TRBJ1-4; 7 nucleotides agree with TRBD1. J was trimmed by 8 bases and V by 6 bases; bases with no gene match: 9. The CDR3 has 14 residues. Germline CDR1 reads SEHNR; CDR2 reads FQNEAQ (reference sequence). The CDR3 spells CASRTTGEGEKLFF. The CDR3 DNA, read in part, is TGTGCCAGCAGGACTACAGGGGAGGGGGAAAAA.

This clone showed up many times. The missing CDR3 end, 3 residues past where the read stops, is filled in from the germline J gene. The chain has TRBV7-9 and TRBJ2-7, with TRBD2 matching 7 bases. The CDR3 is 15 amino acids. CDR1 SEHNR and CDR2 FQNEAQ come from the germline V gene (reference sequence). The V and J ends lost 1 base and 6 bases, in that order; junction bases with no gene match: 9. CDR3: CASSLGGGRGSEQYF. CDR3 DNA, as far as it was read: TGTGCCAGCAGCTTAGGAGGCGGGAGAGGCTCCGAG.

This clone showed up many times. Sequencing ends 3 residues short of the CDR3 end; the germline J gene provides the rest. The chain carries TRBV7-2 and TRBJ2-1; weak D call: TRBD2 (6 bases). Trimming took off 5 bases at V and 9 bases at J, with 14 bases between the two ends. CDR1 is SGHTA and CDR2 is FQGNSA in the germline V gene. This CDR3 has 13 amino acids. CDR3 DNA (partial): TGTGCCAGCAGCCAAGACCCCGGGGGTGAG. This codes for CASSQDPGGE. Given in full, the CDR3 is CASSQDPGGEQFF.

This clone was recorded at least ten times. The missing CDR3 end, 3 residues past where the read stops, is filled in from the germline J gene. The chain has TRBV7-3 and TRBJ2-3; D is uncertain. The CDR3 runs to 15 residues. V was clipped by 0 bases and J by 1 base, with 8 bases between them. The germline V gene has CDR1 SGHTA and CDR2 FQGTGA. CDR3 bases read: TGTGCCAGCAGCTTAACCCCCAGCGGCACAGATACG. Its translation is CASSLTPSGTDT. The complete CDR3 reads CASSLTPSGTDTQYF.

This clone was observed many times. Read sequence stops 3 residues before the CDR3 end, and the germline J gene provides the missing end. This chain joins TRBV2 and TRBJ2-3; 13 bases align to TRBD2. Looked up from germline, CDR1 is SNHLY and CDR2 is FYNNEI. The junction had 8 bases not matched to a gene; V was cut back by 5 bases and J by 6 bases. This CDR3 is built from 16 residues. The covered CDR3 bases are TGTGCCAGCAGTCGACTAGCGGGAGGCCCCGGGGATACG. Its translation: CASSRLAGGPGDT. The CDR3, in full, reads CASSRLAGGPGDTQYF.